This T cell receptor (beta chain) was identified during a study of blood T cell repertoires in COVID-19. The data were produced by immunoSEQ multiplex PCR, yet TCRdb's version contains in-frame clones alone and is incomplete. The sample contains around 200,000 clones, around 79% of which appear only once. The CDR3 has 14 residues. Germline lookup yields CDR1 DFQATT and CDR2 SNEGSKA (reference sequence). Germline trimming cut 3 bases from V and 4 bases from J; bases unmatched to any gene: 5. This clone was recorded once. This receptor was identified in a woman aged 40 to 55 with COVID-19, enrolled during active disease. The specimen sequenced was peripheral blood. The rearrangement links TRBV20-1 to TRBJ2-1; 8 bases map to TRBD2. CDR3 sequence (DNA): TGCAGTGCTAGTCGGCGGGAGGTATACAATGAGCAGTTCTTC. Residues: CSASRREVYNEQFF.